These T cell receptor beta chains were read from a single sample in a study of chemoradiotherapy in HPV16-positive cancers. The repertoire was sequenced with immunoSEQ multiplex PCR; TCRdb's copy has only in-frame clones and lacks some. The sample carries roughly 25,000 clones, roughly 94% recorded once. This material was acquired from a patient who underwent chemoradiotherapy. The receptors were gathered from a human donor with HPV-associated anogenital cancer. Each CDR3 is given with its conserved first and last residue. A D gene is named only where the DNA matches it firmly. Expanded clones get a size class; other rows say once, few or many, or leave the size out.

clone_size: NA
d_call: NA
v_call: TRBV29-1
j_call: TRBJ1-1
cdr3_nt: TGCAGCGTTGATGGGGGCCCACGTCAGAACACTGAAGCTTTCTTT
cdr3_aa: CSVDGGPRQNTEAFF

clone_size: NA
d_call: NA
v_call: TRBV19
j_call: TRBJ2-3
cdr3_nt: TGTGCCAGTAGTATGCGGACAGTATCAACTAGCACAGATACGCAGTATTTT
cdr3_aa: CASSMRTVSTSTDTQYF

clone_size: NA
d_call: TRBD1
v_call: TRBV10-2
j_call: TRBJ1-2
cdr3_nt: TGCGCCAGCAGTTGGACAGGACGTAACTCTGGCTACACCTTC
cdr3_aa: CASSWTGRNSGYTF

clone_size: NA
d_call: TRBD2
v_call: TRBV7-9
j_call: TRBJ2-7
cdr3_nt: TGTGCCAGCAGCATCGGATCCGGGGGGGGCTACGAGCAGTACTTC
cdr3_aa: CASSIGSGGGYEQYF

clone_size: NA
d_call: TRBD1
v_call: TRBV6-1
j_call: TRBJ2-7
cdr3_nt: TGTGCCAGCAGACGGGGACAGCCCTCCTACGAGCAGTACTTC
cdr3_aa: CASRRGQPSYEQYF

clone_size: NA
d_call: NA
v_call: TRBV6-5
j_call: TRBJ2-5
cdr3_nt: TGTGCCGGGGGGCGGGAATACGGAGAGACCCAGTACTTC
cdr3_aa: CAGGREYGETQYF

clone_size: NA
d_call: NA
v_call: TRBV27
j_call: TRBJ2-2
cdr3_nt: TGTGCCAGCAGTTTATGGGGGAACGGGGAGCTGTTTTTT
cdr3_aa: CASSLWGNGELFF

clone_size: NA
d_call: TRBD1
v_call: TRBV19
j_call: TRBJ2-5
cdr3_nt: TGTGCCAGTAGCACCGGACAGGAAAGGGCCCAGTACTTC
cdr3_aa: CASSTGQERAQYF

clone_size: NA
d_call: NA
v_call: TRBV18
j_call: TRBJ2-6
cdr3_nt: TGTGCCAGCTCACCAGCTAGTGGTGGGGCCAACGTCCTGACTTTC
cdr3_aa: CASSPASGGANVLTF

clone_size: NA
d_call: NA
v_call: TRBV30
j_call: TRBJ1-1
cdr3_nt: TGTGCCTGGAGTGCAAGACAGCTAATGAACACTGAAGCTTTCTTT
cdr3_aa: CAWSARQLMNTEAFF

clone_size: NA
d_call: TRBD1
v_call: TRBV11-2
j_call: TRBJ2-7
cdr3_nt: TGTGCCAGCAGCCCTGAACCGACAGGGAATCAGTACTTC
cdr3_aa: CASSPEPTGNQYF

clone_size: NA
d_call: TRBD1
v_call: TRBV4-1
j_call: TRBJ1-1
cdr3_nt: TGCGCCAGCAGCCCCCAACGAAGGGACAGGATAAACACTGAAGCTTTCTTT
cdr3_aa: CASSPQRRDRINTEAFF

clone_size: NA
d_call: NA
v_call: TRBV28
j_call: TRBJ2-2
cdr3_nt: TGTGCCAGCAGTCTCCCAGGAGTCACCGGGGAGCTGTTTTTT
cdr3_aa: CASSLPGVTGELFF

clone_size: NA
d_call: NA
v_call: TRBV20-1
j_call: TRBJ1-2
cdr3_nt: TGCAGTGCTAGGGCAGGGTATGGCTACACCTTC
cdr3_aa: CSARAGYGYTF

clone_size: NA
d_call: NA
v_call: TRBV7-9
j_call: TRBJ2-7
cdr3_nt: TGTGCCAGCAGCCCTTCCTACGAGCAGTACTTC
cdr3_aa: CASSPSYEQYF

clone_size: NA
d_call: TRBD2
v_call: TRBV29-1
j_call: TRBJ2-7
cdr3_nt: TGCAGCGGGGGTGGGCTAGCGGGAACCGAGCAGTACTTC
cdr3_aa: CSGGGLAGTEQYF

clone_size: NA
d_call: NA
v_call: TRBV28
j_call: TRBJ2-7
cdr3_nt: TGTGCCAGCAGTAAGGGTGGGGGAAACTCCTACGAGCAGTACTTC
cdr3_aa: CASSKGGGNSYEQYF

clone_size: once
d_call: TRBD1
v_call: TRBV5-5
j_call: TRBJ2-1
cdr3_nt: TGTGCCAGCAGTCCACAGGGGGCGGGTTACAATGAGCAGTTCTTC
cdr3_aa: CASSPQGAGYNEQFF

clone_size: NA
d_call: NA
v_call: TRBV18
j_call: TRBJ2-3
cdr3_nt: TGTGCCAGCTCACCACAGGGCCAGGGAGTAGATACGCAGTATTTT
cdr3_aa: CASSPQGQGVDTQYF

clone_size: NA
d_call: TRBD2
v_call: TRBV5-1
j_call: TRBJ2-1
cdr3_nt: TGCGCCAGCAGTCATGGACTAGCGGGTTTTTACAATGAGCAGTTCTTC
cdr3_aa: CASSHGLAGFYNEQFF

clone_size: NA
d_call: TRBD1
v_call: TRBV5-1
j_call: TRBJ2-5
cdr3_nt: TGCGCCAGCAGCCCCACGACAGGGAGAGGAGAGACCCAGTACTTC
cdr3_aa: CASSPTTGRGETQYF

clone_size: NA
d_call: NA
v_call: TRBV10-1
j_call: TRBJ2-7
cdr3_nt: TGCGCCAGCAGTGATGGGGGCTTGCTCTACGAGCAGTACTTC
cdr3_aa: CASSDGGLLYEQYF

clone_size: once
d_call: NA
v_call: TRBV10-1
j_call: TRBJ2-2
cdr3_nt: TGCGCCAGCAGATTAGACCCTAACACCGGGGAGCTGTTTTTT
cdr3_aa: CASRLDPNTGELFF

clone_size: NA
d_call: TRBD1
v_call: TRBV7-2
j_call: TRBJ1-5
cdr3_nt: TGTGCCAGCAGTCCGACGGGACAGAACAATCAGCCCCAGCATTTT
cdr3_aa: CASSPTGQNNQPQHF

clone_size: NA
d_call: TRBD1
v_call: TRBV7-8
j_call: TRBJ1-2
cdr3_nt: TGTGCCAGCAGCTTCGACAGGGGCCATATCACCTTC
cdr3_aa: CASSFDRGHITF

clone_size: NA
d_call: NA
v_call: TRBV7-2
j_call: TRBJ2-3
cdr3_nt: TGTGCCAGCAGCTTAGGTTGGGTCGTAGTCGCAGATACGCAGTATTTT
cdr3_aa: CASSLGWVVVADTQYF

clone_size: NA
d_call: NA
v_call: TRBV27
j_call: TRBJ2-6
cdr3_nt: TGTGCCAGCAGTTTTTCAGGGTCTGGGGCCAACGTCCTGACTTTC
cdr3_aa: CASSFSGSGANVLTF

clone_size: few
d_call: NA
v_call: TRBV2
j_call: TRBJ1-6
cdr3_nt: TGTGCCGGACGACAGAGCAATAATTCACCCCTCCACTTT
cdr3_aa: CAGRQSNNSPLHF

clone_size: NA
d_call: NA
v_call: TRBV4-1
j_call: TRBJ2-4
cdr3_nt: TGCGCCAGCAGCCAAGACATGACCGCGATCGGGAACATTCAGTACTTC
cdr3_aa: CASSQDMTAIGNIQYF